This TCR beta chain was observed in a study of blood T cell repertoires in COVID-19. At the level of the study: The cDNA or gDNA used as material had been derived from T cells, B-cell-depleted T cells, or PBMCs.

The germline gives CDR1 LNHDA, CDR2 SQIVND (reference sequence). The CDR3 spans 17 residues. V lost 3 bases, J lost 7 bases, and 11 bases stayed unmatched. Original methodology: Estimates of nucleated cell counts were drawn from the amplification of reference gene primers. The protocol was immunoSEQ multiplex PCR, while the TCRdb copy is restricted to in-frame clones and leaves out a portion. The DNA gave D and trimming, while V, J and clone size come from that table. The table includes approximately 81,000 clones, roughly 90% detected once. This rearrangement joins TRBV19 to TRBJ1-6; TRBD1 agrees at 8 bases. Sequenced material: peripheral blood. This TCR derives from a man in his 70s with active or convalescent COVID-19. CDR3 protein: CASSIDRTGFRNSPLHF. The CDR3 bases are TGTGCCAGTAGTATCGACCGGACAGGGTTCCGCAATTCACCCCTCCACTTT.